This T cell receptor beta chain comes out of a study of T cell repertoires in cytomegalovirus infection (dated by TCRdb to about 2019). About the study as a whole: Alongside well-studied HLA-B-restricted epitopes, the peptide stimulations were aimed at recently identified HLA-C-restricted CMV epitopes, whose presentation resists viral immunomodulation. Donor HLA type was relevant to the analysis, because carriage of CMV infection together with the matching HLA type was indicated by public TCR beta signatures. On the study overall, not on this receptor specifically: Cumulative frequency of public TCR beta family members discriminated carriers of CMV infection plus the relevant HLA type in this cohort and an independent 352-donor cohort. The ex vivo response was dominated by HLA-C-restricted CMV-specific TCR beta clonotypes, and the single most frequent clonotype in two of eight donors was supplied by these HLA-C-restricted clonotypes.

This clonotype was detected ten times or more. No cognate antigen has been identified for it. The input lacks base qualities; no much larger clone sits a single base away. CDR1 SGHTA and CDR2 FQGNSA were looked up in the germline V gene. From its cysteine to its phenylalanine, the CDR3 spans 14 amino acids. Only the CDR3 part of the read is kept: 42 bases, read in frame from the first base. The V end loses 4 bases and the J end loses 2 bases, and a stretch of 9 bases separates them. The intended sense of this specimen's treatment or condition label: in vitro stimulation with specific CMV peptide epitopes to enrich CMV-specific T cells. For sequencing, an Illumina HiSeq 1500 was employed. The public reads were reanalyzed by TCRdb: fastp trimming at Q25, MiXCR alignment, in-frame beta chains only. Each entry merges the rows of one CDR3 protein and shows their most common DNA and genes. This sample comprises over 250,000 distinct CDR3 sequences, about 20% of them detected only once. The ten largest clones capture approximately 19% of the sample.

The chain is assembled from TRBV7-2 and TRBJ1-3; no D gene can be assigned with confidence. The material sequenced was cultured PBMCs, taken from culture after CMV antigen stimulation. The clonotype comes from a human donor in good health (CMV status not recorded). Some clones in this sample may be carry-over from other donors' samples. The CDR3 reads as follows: CASSSTIPGNTIYF. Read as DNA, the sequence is TGTGCCAGCAGCTCGACAATCCCTGGAAACACCATATATTTT.